The 22 T cell receptor beta chains in this list originate from one sample, sequenced in a study of blood T cell repertoires in COVID-19 (dated by TCRdb to about 2020). Receptors were amplified or captured by the immunoSEQ multiplex PCR assay. Drawn from immuneACCESS, this table holds only the in-frame rearrangements with V and J called that TCRdb kept. Clones are partly lost; checked studies trace under half to an unresolved V gene and leave the rest unexplained. The sample records roughly 32,000 clones, about 90% of which are singletons. The top ten constitute almost 10% of the sample. Sequenced: peripheral blood. The receptor set was obtained from a human donor with active COVID-19. The donor label of this sample is uncertain.

The CDR3 reads CASSYPVVSGNTIYF. CDR3 in DNA: TGTGCCAGCAGTTATCCCGTTGTATCTGGAAACACCATATATTTT. The chain carries TRBV6-2 or TRBV6-3 and TRBJ1-3; D call uncertain. The CDR3 length is 15 residues. The V gene lost 3 bases and the J gene lost 1 base, with 10 bases spanning the gap. Germline loops: CDR1 MNHEY, CDR2 SVGEGT.

The rearrangement links TRBV3-1 (or the pseudogene TRBV3-2) to TRBJ1-5; no clear D gene. Between the trimmed V and J ends, which lost 4 bases and 1 base, there was a span of 8 bases. CDR1 and CDR2 (germline): LGHDT, YNNKEL (reference sequence). This CDR3 is built from 14 residues. In nucleotides, the CDR3 is TGTGCCAGCAGCCGACTCCTAAGCAATCAGCCCCAGCATTTT. It encodes CASSRLLSNQPQHF.

The chain carries TRBV19 and TRBJ2-3; perhaps TRBD1 as D (6 bases). This CDR3 is 16 amino acids long. Deletions cut 3 bases from V and 1 base from J, with 14 bases between. Germline assignment: CDR1 LNHDA and CDR2 SQIVND (reference sequence). CDR3 in amino acids: CASSILGQIRTDTQYF. CDR3 nucleotide sequence: TGTGCCAGTAGTATCCTTGGACAGATACGCACAGATACGCAGTATTTT.

This clone was counted once. V gene TRBV7-8 combines with J gene TRBJ2-4, with a weak D call TRBD2 (6 bases). Deletions cut 2 bases from V and 0 bases from J, with 20 bases between. From germline, CDR1 is SGHVS and CDR2 FQNEAQ. The CDR3 is made up of 19 amino acids. CDR3 nucleotides: TGTGCCAGCAGCTTACCATCACCCTCGGGGGAGCTAGCCAAAAACATTCAGTACTTC. This encodes CASSLPSPSGELAKNIQYF.

This clone showed up just a few times. The genes are TRBV5-4 and TRBJ2-7; 7 nucleotides line up with TRBD1. With V trimmed by 1 base and J by 2 bases, 6 bases remained unmatched. Germline assignment: CDR1 SGHNT and CDR2 YYREEE (reference sequence). CDR3 length: 15 residues. The CDR3 coding sequence is TGTGCCAGCAGCTTGAGGTTTCAGGGGGCCTACGAGCAGTACTTC. Translating gives CASSLRFQGAYEQYF.

The rearrangement uses TRBV14 and TRBJ2-7; 10 positions agree with TRBD1. Germline loops: CDR1 SGHDN, CDR2 FVKESK. The CDR3 contains 14 residues. The V gene end was trimmed by 3 bases and the J gene end by 5 bases; junction bases not matched to a gene: 4. CDR3 nucleotides: TGTGCCAGCAGCCAGACAGGGGGCTCGAACGAGCAGTACTTC. This encodes CASSQTGGSNEQYF.

The genes are TRBV28 and TRBJ2-7; 7 nucleotides agree with TRBD1. CDR1 is MDHEN, CDR2 SYDVKM, per germline. This CDR3 spans 14 amino acids. V lost 3 bases to trimming and J lost 5 bases; unmatched junction nucleotides: 7. The CDR3 sequence is CASSLRGGAHEQYF. CDR3 DNA: TGTGCCAGCAGTTTGAGAGGGGGCGCACACGAGCAGTACTTC.

Within the sample, this clone is medium-sized. V and J are TRBV5-1 and TRBJ2-5; 8 bases match TRBD1. V shed 4 bases, J shed 1 base, and the junction held 6 bases outside the gene matches. Germline CDR1 SGHRS, CDR2 YFSETQ. This CDR3 has 15 amino acids. CDR3 sequence: CASSPDRVGQETQYF. The DNA of the CDR3 is TGCGCCAGCAGCCCGGACAGGGTTGGCCAAGAGACCCAGTACTTC.

This chain joins TRBV12-3 or TRBV12-4 and TRBJ2-4; D is possibly TRBD1 (5 bases). The CDR3 is 12 amino acids. V was shortened by 2 bases and J by 6 bases, with 5 bases between the two germline ends. CDR3 bases: TGTGCCAGCAGTTTAACAGGAAACATTCAGTACTTC. Its protein is CASSLTGNIQYF.

The genes are TRBV7-2 and TRBJ2-3; the D gene is possibly TRBD2 (5 bases). Germline V CDR1 and CDR2: SGHTA, FQGNSA. The CDR3 totals 14 residues. V was pared by 5 bases and J by 6 bases, with 15 bases between. CDR3 protein: CASSRSGPRDTQYF. The DNA of the CDR3 is TGTGCCAGCAGCCGGAGCGGCCCTCGGGATACGCAGTATTTT.

This clone was detected once. The V gene is TRBV4-2, the J gene TRBJ2-4; tentatively, D is TRBD2 (6 bases). Germline V CDR1 and CDR2: LGHNA, YNFKEQ. CDR3 size: 14 residues. Trimming pared 4 bases from V and 3 bases from J, leaving 10 bases between. CDR3 in DNA: TGTGCCAGCAGCCCGTTGGGGGGCAAAAACATTCAGTACTTC. The encoded protein is CASSPLGGKNIQYF.

J is TRBJ2-1 and V is TRBV6-5; the match to TRBD2 covers 10 bases. J was trimmed by 9 bases and V by 5 bases; bases with no gene match: 10. The CDR3 extends over 15 amino acids. Germline CDR1 MNHEY, CDR2 SVGAGI. This CDR3 is CASSSGLAGDGEQFF. In DNA, the CDR3 is TGTGCCAGCAGTAGTGGCCTAGCGGGAGATGGTGAGCAGTTCTTC.

This clone was recorded once. The V and J genes are TRBV5-1 and TRBJ2-3; TRBD2 might be the D (5 bases). V was trimmed by 2 bases and J by 2 bases, leaving 15 bases between them. CDR3 length equals 16 residues. Germline loops: CDR1 SGHRS, CDR2 YFSETQ. CDR3 protein: CASSLVVSEFTDTQYF. The CDR3 nucleotides read TGCGCCAGCAGCTTAGTGGTTAGCGAGTTCACAGATACGCAGTATTTT. The entire variable domain, with the rest obtained from reference TRBV5-1 and TRBJ2-3, is as follows: KAGVTQTPRYLIKTRGQQVTLSCSPISGHRSVSWYQQTPGQGLQFLFEYFSETQRNKGNFPGRFSGRQFSNSRSEMNVSTLELGDSALYLCASSLVVSEFTDTQYFGPGTRLTVL.

V usage is TRBV4-1 and J usage is TRBJ1-2; no firm D call. The CDR3 is made up of 14 amino acids. CDR1 MGHRA and CDR2 YSYEKL come from the germline V gene. V lost 3 bases and J lost 6, with 14 bases in between. The CDR3 DNA follows: TGCGCCAGCAGCCATCCGTCGGGCGGGGATGGCTACACCTTC. This sequence encodes CASSHPSGGDGYTF.

This rearrangement joins TRBV12-5 to TRBJ2-3; tentative D call: TRBD2 (6 bases). The V gene lost 1 base and the J gene lost 4 bases, with 15 bases spanning the gap. This CDR3 has 16 amino acids. Germline CDR1 LGHNT, CDR2 FRNRAP. For the CDR3, the DNA is TGTGCTAGTGGTTTGGGTGGGACTCTGGGAGCAGATACGCAGTATTTT. The encoded protein is CASGLGGTLGADTQYF.

The chain combines TRBV5-4 with TRBJ1-1, with TRBD1 matching over 9 bases. With 2 bases clipped from V and 4 bases from J, the junction kept 6 bases outside the gene matches. The CDR3 is 15 amino acids. From germline, CDR1 is SGHNT and CDR2 YYREEE (reference sequence). CDR3 loop: CASSFHRGRGTEAFF. For the CDR3, the DNA is TGTGCCAGCAGCTTCCACAGGGGGCGTGGCACTGAAGCTTTCTTT.

The chain has TRBV2 and TRBJ1-1; no clear D. From germline, CDR1 is SNHLY and CDR2 FYNNEI. The length of the CDR3 is 13 residues. V lost 4 bases and J 6 bases, leaving 12 bases between the germline ends. The CDR3 nucleotides read TGTGCCAGCAGTGTTGGGTTTCTAGCTGAAGCTTTCTTT. Amino acids: CASSVGFLAEAFF.

The chain couples TRBV5-1 to TRBJ1-2; D gene ambiguous. V dropped 1 base and J dropped 7 bases, with 11 bases sitting between them. The CDR3 runs to 13 residues. Germline V lookup: CDR1 SGHRS, CDR2 YFSETQ. The CDR3 DNA is TGCGCCAGCAGCTTGAATAGTGAACGTGGCTACACCTTC. Translating it yields CASSLNSERGYTF.

The chain joins TRBV3-1 (or the pseudogene TRBV3-2) to TRBJ2-3; the match to TRBD2 covers 14 bases. The V segment lost 0 bases and the J segment 3 bases; nucleotides outside the gene matches: 8. Germline-derived CDR1 and CDR2 are LGHDT and YNNKEL (reference sequence). The CDR3 loop spans 19 amino acids. CDR3 nucleotide sequence: TGTGCCAGCAGCCAAGACGATTGGACTAGCGGGGGGACGACAGATACGCAGTATTTT. Its protein product is CASSQDDWTSGGTTDTQYF.

The chain joins TRBV14 to TRBJ1-2; D possibly corresponds to TRBD1 (6 bases). This CDR3 has 12 amino acids. V lost 6 bases to trimming and J lost 8 bases, with 13 bases between them. Germline values: CDR1 SGHDN, CDR2 FVKESK. In DNA form, the CDR3 reads TGTGCCAGCAGTCAACAGGGCATCGGCTACACCTTC. Translating gives CASSQQGIGYTF.

This clone was observed a handful of times. This chain connects TRBV18 to TRBJ2-7; TRBD1 might be the D (6 bases). This CDR3 is 15 amino acids long. Germline lookup yields CDR1 KGHSH and CDR2 LQKENI. Trimming pared 2 bases from V and 2 bases from J, leaving 13 bases between. This chain's CDR3 is CASSPDRQTTYEQYF. In DNA, the CDR3 is TGTGCCAGCTCACCAGACAGGCAGACTACCTACGAGCAGTACTTC. The complete variable domain, with remaining parts taken from reference TRBV18 and TRBJ2-7, reads NAGVMQNPRHLVRRRGQEARLRCSPMKGHSHVYWYRQLPEEGLKFMVYLQKENIIDESGMPKERFSAEFPKEGPSILRIQQVVRGDSAAYFCASSPDRQTTYEQYFGPGTRLTVT.

V is TRBV7-2 and J is TRBJ2-5, with D uncertain. Trimming took 5 bases from V and 2 from J, leaving 12 bases between them. Per the germline V gene, CDR1 is SGHTA and CDR2 is FQGNSA. The CDR3 is 14 amino acids. The CDR3 here is CASSPVILQETQYF. DNA for the CDR3: TGTGCCAGCAGCCCGGTAATTCTACAAGAGACCCAGTACTTC.